This T cell receptor (beta chain) derives from a study of Ad26.COV2.S vaccination and SARS-CoV-2 variants. On the study more broadly: By the intramuscular route, Ad26.COV2.S was given once, or twice 56 days apart.

V was shortened by 7 bases and J by 3 bases, with 16 bases between the two germline ends. There are 15 residues in the CDR3. The germline gives CDR1 SNHLY, CDR2 FYNNEI. Indicated treatment: around 19 received Ad26.COV2.S at low or high dose, single or two shots; roughly five received placebo; per-sample allocation not given. Sampling happened 63 days after the first vaccine or placebo injection. Study results and limitations: Spike-specific TCR breadth was greater after Ad26.COV2.S than placebo.

About this clone: What it binds is unknown.

The protocol was immunoSEQ multiplex PCR, while the TCRdb copy is restricted to in-frame clones and leaves out a portion. Among 300,000 to 500,000 clones listed, 80% to 90% were seen once. This clonotype originated in a person between 18 and 60 years old who received the Ad26.COV2.S COVID-19 vaccine or a placebo. The specimen was peripheral blood, collected in a trial of Ad26.COV2.S vaccine versus placebo. This chain joins TRBV2 and TRBJ2-1, with a tentative D call TRBD2 (5 bases). The CDR3 here is CASKLRETNYNEQFF. In DNA, the CDR3 is TGTGCCAGCAAATTAAGAGAGACTAACTACAATGAGCAGTTCTTC.